The 20 T cell receptor beta chains given below trace back to one sample, sequenced in a study of blood T cell repertoires in COVID-19. The table came from immunoSEQ multiplex PCR; TCRdb's copy has only in-frame clones and leaves some out. The repertoire has 120,000 or so clones, about 90% of them found once; the top ten carry 7.9%. Input material: peripheral blood. These receptors were collected from a man in his 70s who had recovered from COVID-19.

This clone has only one observation. The chain carries TRBV28 and TRBJ2-7, with D possibly TRBD1 on 5 matching bases. The CDR3 loop spans 15 amino acids. With 7 bases removed from V and 2 bases from J, the gap between germline ends came to 18 bases. Looked up from germline, CDR1 is MDHEN and CDR2 is SYDVKM. CDR3 nucleotides: TGTGCCAGCACCCCCTCGCAGGGCGAACCCTACGAGCAGTACTTC. Encoded protein: CASTPSQGEPYEQYF.

The rearrangement links TRBV5-5 to TRBJ2-1, with D perhaps TRBD2 (7 bases). The V end lost 0 bases, the J end lost 5 bases, and 12 bases lay between the germline ends. The CDR3 loop spans 15 amino acids. CDR1 and CDR2 (germline): SGHKS, YYEKEE (reference sequence). The CDR3 loop reads CASSLVGGHDNEQFF. Here the CDR3 DNA reads TGTGCCAGCAGCTTGGTGGGGGGGCACGACAATGAGCAGTTCTTC.

This chain joins TRBV7-6 and TRBJ2-3; D possibly corresponds to TRBD2 (6 bases). The CDR3 runs 16 residues. With 5 bases removed from V and 1 base from J, the gap between germline ends came to 16 bases. Germline V gives CDR1 SGHVS, CDR2 FNYEAQ. DNA of the CDR3: TGTGCCAGCAGCCTAGTTGGGGGACTCCGCACAGATACGCAGTATTTT. Translating gives CASSLVGGLRTDTQYF.

The gene calls are TRBV7-8 and TRBJ2-1; 9 bases fit TRBD2. After removal of 1 base from V and 6 bases from J, the junction contained 4 bases not matched to a gene. The CDR3 sequence is 15 residues long. Germline loops: CDR1 SGHVS, CDR2 FQNEAQ. The CDR3 reads CASSLGRGGINEQFF. CDR3 coding DNA: TGTGCCAGCAGCTTAGGGCGGGGGGGAATCAATGAGCAGTTCTTC.

J is TRBJ1-3 and V is TRBV19, with D possibly matching TRBD1 (5 bases). V was shortened by 6 bases and J by 3 bases, with 15 bases between the two germline ends. Germline CDR1 and CDR2: LNHDA and SQIVND (reference sequence). This CDR3 is built from 15 residues. DNA of the CDR3: TGTGCCAGTAGGCCAGGAGACAGACTTGGAAACACCATATATTTT. Translating it yields CASRPGDRLGNTIYF.

In DNA, the CDR3 is TGTGCCAGCAGCACAGGGGGCGCGGGCAATCAGCCCCAGCATTTT. Encoded protein: CASSTGGAGNQPQHF. This sequence joins TRBV6-5 and TRBJ1-5; the match to TRBD1 covers 9 bases. V shed 6 bases, J shed 2 bases, and the junction held 5 bases outside the gene matches. From germline, CDR1 is MNHEY and CDR2 SVGAGI. This CDR3 is built from 15 residues.

The V and J genes are TRBV18 and TRBJ1-5; D is possibly TRBD1 (5 bases). This CDR3 contains 13 residues. Germline loops: CDR1 KGHSH, CDR2 LQKENI. Trimming took off 11 bases at V and 4 bases at J, with 15 bases between the two ends. Written as DNA, the CDR3 is TGTGCCGGTCGAAAGACAGTTAATCAGCCCCAGCATTTT. Its translation: CAGRKTVNQPQHF.

This clone was detected only once. This rearrangement joins TRBV28 to TRBJ2-3; the match to TRBD1 covers 8 bases. Germline V gene data show CDR1 as MDHEN and CDR2 as SYDVKM. V gave up 10 bases and J gave up 0 bases; unmatched junction bases: 9. CDR3 length: 15 residues. The CDR3 DNA sequence: TGTGCCACCTGGGACTGGGACAGGAGCACAGATACGCAGTATTTT. Its translation: CATWDWDRSTDTQYF.

The chain links TRBV6-2 or TRBV6-3 to TRBJ2-2; the match to TRBD1 covers 7 bases. V lost 2 bases, J lost 0 bases, and 3 bases stayed unmatched. The CDR3 length is 16 residues. CDR1 is MNHEY, CDR2 SVGEGT, per germline. The CDR3 DNA reads as TGTGCCAGCAGTTACAGGGGGCTCCCGAACACCGGGGAGCTGTTTTTT. Translation gives CASSYRGLPNTGELFF.

The rearrangement joins TRBV28 to TRBJ2-5; possible D gene TRBD1, 6 bases. The CDR3 is 14 residues long. CDR1 MDHEN and CDR2 SYDVKM come from the germline V gene. V was cut by 5 bases and J by 0 bases, with 10 bases left in between. The CDR3 sequence: CASSPHRDQETQYF. The CDR3 DNA reads TGTGCCAGCAGTCCCCACAGGGACCAAGAGACCCAGTACTTC.

V usage is TRBV9 and J usage is TRBJ1-2, with 10 bases lining up with TRBD1. CDR3 length: 15 amino acids. V was clipped by 0 bases and J by 7 bases; unmatched bases: 6. CDR1 and CDR2 from the germline V gene are SGDLS and YYNGEE. This CDR3 is CASSVGGDRGLGYTF. The CDR3 DNA follows: TGTGCCAGCAGCGTAGGTGGAGACAGGGGGCTTGGCTACACCTTC.

The chain couples TRBV18 to TRBJ1-1; 9 bases fit TRBD1. The ends lost 6 bases at V and 1 base at J; junction bases unmatched: 6. Germline CDR1 KGHSH, CDR2 LQKENI. The CDR3 contains 15 residues. The CDR3 DNA reads TGTGCCAGCTCCCTAGGGACAGGGCAGAACACTGAAGCTTTCTTT. Translating it yields CASSLGTGQNTEAFF.

The rearrangement joins TRBV10-3 to TRBJ2-3; 11 nucleotides line up with TRBD2. After removal of 5 bases from V and 4 bases from J, the junction contained 5 bases not matched to a gene. The CDR3 loop spans 15 amino acids. Looked up from germline, CDR1 is ENHRY and CDR2 is SYGVKD. CDR3: CAISSSGRMADTQYF. The CDR3 DNA reads TGTGCCATCAGTTCTAGCGGGAGGATGGCAGATACGCAGTATTTT.

This sequence joins TRBV4-2 and TRBJ2-3; tentative D call: TRBD2 (5 bases). Germline-derived CDR1 and CDR2 are LGHNA and YNFKEQ. The V end lost 4 bases, the J end lost 3 bases, and 23 bases lay between the germline ends. This CDR3 region has 18 residues. The CDR3 loop reads CASSRSPWVLGKTDTQYF. The CDR3 region has the DNA TGTGCCAGCAGCCGCTCTCCCTGGGTACTAGGAAAAACAGATACGCAGTATTTT.

CDR3 sequence (DNA): TGTGCCAGCAGCCTTGGGGGCCGAGAGACCCAGTACTTC. As protein: CASSLGGRETQYF. The chain is built from TRBV5-4 and TRBJ2-5, with D possibly matching TRBD1 (6 bases). The CDR3 is made up of 13 amino acids. Germline V gives CDR1 SGHNT, CDR2 YYREEE (reference sequence). V lost 4 bases and J 4 bases, leaving 11 bases between the germline ends. Filled out from reference TRBV5-4 and TRBJ2-5, the complete variable domain reads ETGVTQSPTHLIKTRGQQVTLRCSSQSGHNTVSWYQQALGQGPQFIFQYYREEENGRGNFPPRFSGLQFPNYSSELNVNALELDDSALYLCASSLGGRETQYFGPGTRLLVL.

The rearrangement links TRBV19 to TRBJ2-7; TRBD1 matches at 10 bases. Germline V gives CDR1 LNHDA, CDR2 SQIVND (reference sequence). This CDR3 has 13 amino acids. Unmatched junction bases numbered 1, after V lost 3 bases and J lost 5 bases. The CDR3 reads CASSMTGGHEQYF. The CDR3 DNA reads TGTGCCAGTAGTATGACAGGGGGCCACGAGCAGTACTTC.

V is TRBV28 and J is TRBJ1-1, with D perhaps matching TRBD1 (5 bases). Trimming cost V 3 bases and J 3 bases, with 11 bases left between them. This CDR3 spans 14 amino acids. The germline V gene has CDR1 MDHEN and CDR2 SYDVKM. For the CDR3, the DNA is TGTGCCAGCAGTTTGGTCAGGGCTGACACTGAAGCTTTCTTT. It is translated as CASSLVRADTEAFF.

This chain joins TRBV11-2 and TRBJ2-7; tentative D call: TRBD2 (5 bases). V was pared by 4 bases and J by 0 bases, with 16 bases between. This CDR3 has 16 amino acids. Germline CDR1 reads SGHAT; CDR2 reads FQNNGV. The DNA of the CDR3 is TGTGCCAGCAGCTCGGCGGGCACAATCCCCTCCTACGAGCAGTACTTC. It encodes CASSSAGTIPSYEQYF.

The chain has TRBV2 and TRBJ2-7; tentatively, D is TRBD1 (6 bases). The CDR3 contains 14 residues. In germline, CDR1 is SNHLY, CDR2 FYNNEI. V was trimmed by 7 bases and J by 3 bases, leaving 16 bases between them. DNA of the CDR3: TGTGCCAGCAAAGCCAGGGGACACGGCTACGAGCAGTACTTC. Translation gives CASKARGHGYEQYF.

The chain recombines TRBV5-1 with TRBJ2-1; 8 bases line up with TRBD2. The length of the CDR3 is 15 residues. Germline V gene data show CDR1 as SGHRS and CDR2 as YFSETQ. Losses at the gene ends were 0 bases for V and 4 bases for J; bases not matched to a gene: 3. CDR3 protein: CASSLVSGGYNEQFF. CDR3 coding DNA: TGCGCCAGCAGCTTGGTAAGCGGGGGTTACAATGAGCAGTTCTTC.